The present T cell receptor (beta chain) was sequenced within a study of control samples from healthy donors and cancer patients. Sequencing used immunoSEQ multiplex PCR; TCRdb keeps in-frame clones, though not all of them. Here the sample spans more than 50,000 clones, over 75% being singletons. This clone has only a few counts. Germline CDR1 reads MNHEY; CDR2 reads SVGAGI. The CDR3 consists of 15 residues. Trimming stripped 5 bases from V and 6 bases from J, with 16 bases between. This sequence was found in a man over 45 in good health. Sequencing was done on a sample of blood. V and J are TRBV6-5 and TRBJ1-4; D might be TRBD1 (5 bases). This chain's CDR3 is CASSRTWGKDEKLFF. Here the CDR3 DNA reads TGTGCCAGCAGTCGAACATGGGGGAAGGATGAAAAACTGTTTTTT.